This TCR beta chain is drawn from a study of blood T cell repertoires in COVID-19. Study information: The samples span acute and convalescent COVID-19 from the United States, Italy and Spain. T cells, B-cell-depleted T cells, or PBMCs supplied cDNA or gDNA.

In the authors' workflow: Reference gene primer amplification gave estimated nucleated cell counts. Data came from immunoSEQ multiplex PCR; TCRdb stores just in-frame clones and leaves some out. V, J and clone size derive from that table, while D and trimming were established from the DNA sequence. The table has a few hundred thousand clones, 85% seen once. The CDR3 loop spans 14 amino acids. Germline values: CDR1 SGHDT, CDR2 YYEEEE. V was clipped by 0 bases and J by 2 bases, with 9 bases between them. This clonotype originated in a human donor in a cohort sampled during active COVID-19. The chain joins TRBV5-6 to TRBJ2-7; possibly TRBD1 for D (6 bases). Sequencing input: peripheral blood. Here the CDR3 reads CASSLGGQPYEQYF. The CDR3 bases are TGTGCCAGCAGCTTGGGGGGGCAACCCTACGAGCAGTACTTC. The complete variable domain, with remaining parts taken from reference TRBV5-6 and TRBJ2-7, reads DAGVTQSPTHLIKTRGQQVTLRCSPKSGHDTVSWYQQALGQGPQFIFQYYEEEERQRGNFPDRFSGHQFPNYSSELNVNALLLGDSALYLCASSLGGQPYEQYFGPGTRLTVT.